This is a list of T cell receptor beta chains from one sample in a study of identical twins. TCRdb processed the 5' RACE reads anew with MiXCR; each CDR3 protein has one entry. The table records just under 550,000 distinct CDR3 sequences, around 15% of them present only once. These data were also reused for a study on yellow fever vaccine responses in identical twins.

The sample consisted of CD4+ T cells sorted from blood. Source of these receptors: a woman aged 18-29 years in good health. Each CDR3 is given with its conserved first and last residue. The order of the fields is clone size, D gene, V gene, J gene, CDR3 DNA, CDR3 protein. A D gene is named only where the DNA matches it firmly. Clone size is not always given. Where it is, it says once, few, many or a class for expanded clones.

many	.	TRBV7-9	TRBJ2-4	TGTGCCAGCAGCTTAGGGGGAGCCAAAAACATTCAGTACTTC	CASSLGGAKNIQYF
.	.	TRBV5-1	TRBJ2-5	TGCGCCAGCAGCTTGGAGGGGACGGACCAAGAGACCCAGTACTTC	CASSLEGTDQETQYF
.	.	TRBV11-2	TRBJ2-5	TGTGCCAGCAGCTTAGCCAGTCAAGAGACCCAGTACTTC	CASSLASQETQYF
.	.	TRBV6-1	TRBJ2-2	TGTGCCAGCACCCCAATCCAGACTTCACCTCGACAAGACACCGGGGAGCTGTTTTTT	CASTPIQTSPRQDTGELFF
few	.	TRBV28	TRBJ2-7	TGTGCCAGCAGAGGTTCGGGGCGGACCTACGAGCAGTACTTC	CASRGSGRTYEQYF
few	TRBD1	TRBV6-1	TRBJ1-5	TGTGCCAGCAGGCAGGGGGCGGGCAGCCATCAGCCCCAGCATTTT	CASRQGAGSHQPQHF
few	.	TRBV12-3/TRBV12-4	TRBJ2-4	TGTGCCAGCAGTATACCGCAGGGGGCCAAAAACATTCAGTACTTC	CASSIPQGAKNIQYF
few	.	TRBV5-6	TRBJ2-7	TGTGCCAGCAGCTACAACGGACAGCTACATTACGAGCAGTACTTC	CASSYNGQLHYEQYF
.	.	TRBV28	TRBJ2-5	TGTGCCAGCAGCCTTGGCGGGGGCAAGTGGGAGACCCAGTACTTC	CASSLGGGKWETQYF
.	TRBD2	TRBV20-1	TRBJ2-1	TGCAGTGCTATTACCGGGACTAGCAGACACAATGAGCAGTTCTTC	CSAITGTSRHNEQFF
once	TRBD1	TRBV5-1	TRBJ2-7	TGCGCCAGCAGCGTTGACAGGGTCGGATACGAGCAGTACTTC	CASSVDRVGYEQYF
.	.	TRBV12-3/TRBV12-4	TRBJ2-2	TGTGCCAGCACCCCGAGAGTAGCGGCGACCGGGGAGCTGTTTTTT	CASTPRVAATGELFF
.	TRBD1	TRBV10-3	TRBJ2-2	TGTGCCATCACCCCTCGGACAGGGGTGGCCGGGGAGCTGTTTTTT	CAITPRTGVAGELFF
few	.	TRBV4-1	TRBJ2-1	TGCGCCAGCAGCCAAGGGCACGGGGGTGGGGACTCTCTCTACAATGAGCAGTTCTTC	CASSQGHGGGDSLYNEQFF
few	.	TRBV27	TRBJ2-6	TGTGCCACTAGCCGCTCTGGGGCCAACGTCCTGACTTTC	CATSRSGANVLTF
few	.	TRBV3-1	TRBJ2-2	TGTGCCAGCAGCCAAGATCAACAGAACACCGGGGAGCTGTTTTTT	CASSQDQQNTGELFF
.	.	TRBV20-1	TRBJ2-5	TGCAGTGCTAGAGCCATGGAGACCCAGTACTTC	CSARAMETQYF
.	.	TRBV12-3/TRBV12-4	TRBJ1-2	TGTGCCAGCAGTTTTTCGTCAAGTGGCTACACCTTC	CASSFSSSGYTF
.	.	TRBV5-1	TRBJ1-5	TGCGCCAGCAGCTTTGGGCCGGGTTATAGCAATCAGCCCCAGCATTTT	CASSFGPGYSNQPQHF
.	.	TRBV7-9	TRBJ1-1	TGTGCCAGCAGACCAAATAAGGAAAATGAAGCTTTCTTT	CASRPNKENEAFF
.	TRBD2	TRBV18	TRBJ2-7	TGTGCCAGCTCACCACGTTCTGGCGGGAGCTTCTACGAGCAGTACTTC	CASSPRSGGSFYEQYF
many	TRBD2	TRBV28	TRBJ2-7	TGTGCCAGCATCTCCGGGGCGGGAGGGTACGAGCAGTACTTC	CASISGAGGYEQYF
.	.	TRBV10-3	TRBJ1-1	TGTGCCATCAGTGACCCCGGGGGGGCAGGCACTGAAGCTTTCTTT	CAISDPGGAGTEAFF
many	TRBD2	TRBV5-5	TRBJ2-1	TGTGCCAGCAGCCTACAGACTAGCGGAGCACTATACAATGAGCAGTTCTTC	CASSLQTSGALYNEQFF
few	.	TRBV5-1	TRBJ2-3	TGCGCCAGCAGCCCGGGACGTAGCTCGGCGGATACGCAGTATTTT	CASSPGRSSADTQYF
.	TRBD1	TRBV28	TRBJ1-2	TGTGCCAGCAGTTTCTGGACAGGGGGGAGCTATGGCTACACCTTC	CASSFWTGGSYGYTF
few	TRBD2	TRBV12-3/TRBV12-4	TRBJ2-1	TGTGCCAGCAGTTCGAGCGGGACCTACAATGAGCAGTTCTTC	CASSSSGTYNEQFF
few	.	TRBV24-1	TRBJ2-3	TGTGCCACCAGTGACGAGGGGACAAAAAGGGATACGCAGTATTTT	CATSDEGTKRDTQYF
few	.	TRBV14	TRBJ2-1	TGTGCCAGCAGCCGCGACTCCGACTGGGCGAATGAGCAGTTCTTC	CASSRDSDWANEQFF
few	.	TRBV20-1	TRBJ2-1	TGCAGTGCTGCCTCAGGGAGGTCCTACAATGAGCAGTTCTTC	CSAASGRSYNEQFF
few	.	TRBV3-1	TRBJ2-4	TGTGCCAGCAGCCAAGAACTAAGGGGATCCAAAAACATTCAGTACTTC	CASSQELRGSKNIQYF
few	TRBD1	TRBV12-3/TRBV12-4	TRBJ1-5	TGTGCCAGCAGTTGGACAGGGCCGAATCAGCCCCAGCATTTT	CASSWTGPNQPQHF
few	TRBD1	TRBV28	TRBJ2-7	TGTGCCAGCAGCAAGATCCGGGACAGCACCCACGAGCAGTACTTC	CASSKIRDSTHEQYF
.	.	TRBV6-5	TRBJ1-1	TGTGCCAGCAGTTCCCCCGGGGGTCGTGACACTGAAGCTTTCTTT	CASSSPGGRDTEAFF
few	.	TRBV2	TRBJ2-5	TGTGCCACTAGGGGCGGACAAGAGACCCAGTACTTC	CATRGGQETQYF
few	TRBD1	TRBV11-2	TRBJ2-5	TGTGCCAGCAGCTTAACCCCGACAGGGGGGGAGACCCAGTACTTC	CASSLTPTGGETQYF
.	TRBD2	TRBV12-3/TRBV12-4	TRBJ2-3	TGTGCCAGCAGTTCCCACCTTTTAGCGGGGGGGTGGCCAGATACGCAGTATTTT	CASSSHLLAGGWPDTQYF
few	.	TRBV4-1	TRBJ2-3	TGCGCCAGCAGCCAAGAGCTTGAGGGCGGGGTCACAGATACGCAGTATTTT	CASSQELEGGVTDTQYF
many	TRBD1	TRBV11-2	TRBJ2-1	TGTGCCAGCGCGGGACAGGGGGGAAATGAGCAGTTCTTC	CASAGQGGNEQFF
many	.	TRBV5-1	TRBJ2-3	TGCGCCAGCAGCTTGGTCCCGGGAGCCAGCACAGATACGCAGTATTTT	CASSLVPGASTDTQYF
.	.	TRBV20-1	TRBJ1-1	TGCAGTGCTAGAAAAACAGAGATGAACACTGAAGCTTTCTTT	CSARKTEMNTEAFF
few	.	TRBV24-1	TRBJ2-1	TGTGCCACCAGTGCATGGCAGGGAAGCTCCTACAATGAGCAGTTCTTC	CATSAWQGSSYNEQFF
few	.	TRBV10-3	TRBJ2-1	TGTGCCATCAGTGGGAACCCCAATGAGCAGTTCTTC	CAISGNPNEQFF
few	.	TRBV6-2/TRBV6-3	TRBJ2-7	TGTGCCAGCAGTTACTTGTCAGGCTACGAGCAGTACTTC	CASSYLSGYEQYF
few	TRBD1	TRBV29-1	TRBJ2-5	TGCAGCGTTGGGCTAGGGACAGGCCAAGAGACCCAGTACTTC	CSVGLGTGQETQYF
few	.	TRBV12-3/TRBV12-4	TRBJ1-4	TGTGCCAGCAGCTATACAGGGCCTAATGAAAAACTGTTTTTT	CASSYTGPNEKLFF
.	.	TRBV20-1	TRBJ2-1	TGCAGTGCTAAGTACAGCCCACGAGGGGGCAATGAGCAGTTCTTC	CSAKYSPRGGNEQFF
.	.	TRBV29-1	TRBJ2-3	TGCAGCGTTGAATGGGCCCGCACAGATACGCAGTATTTT	CSVEWARTDTQYF
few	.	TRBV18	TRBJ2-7	TGTGCCAGCTCACCGACAAGCTCACATCCCTACGAGCAGTACTTC	CASSPTSSHPYEQYF
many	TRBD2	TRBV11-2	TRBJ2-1	TGTGCCAGCAGCCTCACTAGCGCATCCTACAATGAGCAGTTCTTC	CASSLTSASYNEQFF
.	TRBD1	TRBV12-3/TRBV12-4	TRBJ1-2	TGTGCCAGCAGTTTACATGGACAGGGATATGGCTACACCTTC	CASSLHGQGYGYTF
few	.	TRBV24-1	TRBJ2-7	TGTGCCACCAGTGATTTTCAGGGACAAGGGACCTACGAGCAGTACTTC	CATSDFQGQGTYEQYF
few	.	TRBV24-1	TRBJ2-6	TGTGCCACCAGTGGGTTCGGGGCCAACGTCCTGACTTTC	CATSGFGANVLTF
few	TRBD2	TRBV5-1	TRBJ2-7	TGCGCCAGCAGCTTGGGGACTAGCGGTCCCTCCTACGAGCAGTACTTC	CASSLGTSGPSYEQYF
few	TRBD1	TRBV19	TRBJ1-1	TGTGCCAGTAGCCCACTACGGGACAGGGTAACTGAAGCTTTCTTT	CASSPLRDRVTEAFF